This record covers a single T cell receptor (beta chain). The data were taken from a study of PD-L1 blockade in urothelial cancer. Study-level information: Blood samples had a median of 141,255 T cells.

V lost 2 bases and J lost 4, with 11 bases in between. From germline, CDR1 is SGHTA and CDR2 FQGNSA. The CDR3 is made up of 14 amino acids. Clones were sequenced by immunoSEQ multiplex PCR, and TCRdb holds only the in-frame ones, with some missing. The sample lists about 81,000 clones, roughly 90% seen once, with roughly 10% in the top ten. The chain is built from TRBV7-2 and TRBJ1-1; the D is unclear. Specimen: PBMCs, collected around atezolizumab (anti-PD-L1) treatment. The sequence was collected from a man in his 60s with urothelial cancer. CDR3 DNA sequence: TGTGCCAGCAGCTTAACCCAGGTGGGCACTGAAGCTTTCTTT. Translation: CASSLTQVGTEAFF.